The TCR beta chain described here comes from a study of tumor-infiltrating lymphocytes in oesophageal squamous cell carcinoma. This clonotype was recorded only once. A single record per CDR3 protein comes from TCRdb applying MiXCR to the PCR reads. This table has about 24,000 distinct CDR3 sequences, 38% appearing once. This CDR3 contains 14 residues. Germline V gene sequence: CDR1 SGHTA, CDR2 FQGNSA. The ends were cut back, 4 bases at V and 7 bases at J, with 16 bases in the middle. The chain links TRBV7-2 to TRBJ1-1; a weak D match, TRBD1 (5 bases). Sequencing was done on a sample of esophageal tumor tissue. The receptor was derived from a male donor with esophageal squamous cell carcinoma. The CDR3 DNA reads as TGTGCCAGCAGCTCGCGGGGACGAGCTGGTGAAGCTTTCTTT. Translated: CASSSRGRAGEAFF.